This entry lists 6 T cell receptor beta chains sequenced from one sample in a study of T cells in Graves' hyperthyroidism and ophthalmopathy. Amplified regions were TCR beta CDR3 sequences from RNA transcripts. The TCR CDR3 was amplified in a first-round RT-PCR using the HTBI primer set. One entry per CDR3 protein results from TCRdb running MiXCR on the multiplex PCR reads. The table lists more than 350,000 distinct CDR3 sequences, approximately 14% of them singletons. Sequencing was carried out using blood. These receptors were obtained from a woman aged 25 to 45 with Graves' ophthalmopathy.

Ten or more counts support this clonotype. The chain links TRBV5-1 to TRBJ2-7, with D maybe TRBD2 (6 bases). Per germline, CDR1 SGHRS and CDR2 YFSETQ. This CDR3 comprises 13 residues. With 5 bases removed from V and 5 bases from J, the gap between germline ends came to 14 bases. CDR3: CASSHGGYDEQYF. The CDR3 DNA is TGCGCCAGCAGTCATGGGGGGTACGACGAGCAGTACTTC. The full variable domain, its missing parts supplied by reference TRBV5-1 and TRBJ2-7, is KAGVTQTPRYLIKTRGQQVTLSCSPISGHRSVSWYQQTPGQGLQFLFEYFSETQRNKGNFPGRFSGRQFSNSRSEMNVSTLELGDSALYLCASSHGGYDEQYFGPGTRLTVT.

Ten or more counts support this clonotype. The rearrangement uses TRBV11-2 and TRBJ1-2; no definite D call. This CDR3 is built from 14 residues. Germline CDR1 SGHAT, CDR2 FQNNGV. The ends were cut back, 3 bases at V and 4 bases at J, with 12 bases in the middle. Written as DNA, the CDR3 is TGTGCCAGCAGCTTCGGCCCTACTAGCTATGGCTACACCTTC. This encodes CASSFGPTSYGYTF. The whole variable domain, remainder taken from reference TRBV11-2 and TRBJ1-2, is EAGVAQSPRYKIIEKRQSVAFWCNPISGHATLYWYQQILGQGPKLLIQFQNNGVVDDSQLPKDRFSAERLKGVDSTLKIQPAKLEDSAVYLCASSFGPTSYGYTFGSGTRLTVV.

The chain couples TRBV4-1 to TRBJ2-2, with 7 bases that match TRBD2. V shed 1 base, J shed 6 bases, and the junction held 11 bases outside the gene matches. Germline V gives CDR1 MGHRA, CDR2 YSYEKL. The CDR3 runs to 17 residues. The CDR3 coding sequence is TGCGCCAGCAGCCAAGCAGGGCTAGCGGAGGCCGCCGGGGAGCTGTTTTTT. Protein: CASSQAGLAEAAGELFF.

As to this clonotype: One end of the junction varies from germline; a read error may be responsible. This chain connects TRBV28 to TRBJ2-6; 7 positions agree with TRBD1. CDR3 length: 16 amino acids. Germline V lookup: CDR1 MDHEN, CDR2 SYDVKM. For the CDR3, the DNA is TGTGCCAGCAGTTTATTAGGGGGCTTTGGGACCAACGTCCTGACTTTC. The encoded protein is CASSLLGGFGTNVLTF.

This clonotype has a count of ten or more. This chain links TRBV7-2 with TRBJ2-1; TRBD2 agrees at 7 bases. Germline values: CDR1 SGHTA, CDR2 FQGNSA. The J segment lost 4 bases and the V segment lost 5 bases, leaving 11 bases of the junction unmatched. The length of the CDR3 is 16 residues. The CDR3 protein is CASSKLGGVRYNEQFF. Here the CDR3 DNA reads TGTGCCAGCAGCAAACTGGGGGGGGTAAGGTACAATGAGCAGTTCTTC.

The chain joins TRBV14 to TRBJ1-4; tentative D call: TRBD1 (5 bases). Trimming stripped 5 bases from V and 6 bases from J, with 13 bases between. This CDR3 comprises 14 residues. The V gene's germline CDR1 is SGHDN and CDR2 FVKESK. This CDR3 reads CASSKRQGDEKLFF. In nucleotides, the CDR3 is TGTGCCAGCAGCAAACGCCAGGGAGATGAAAAACTGTTTTTT.